The 28 T cell receptor beta chains reported below all come from one sample, sequenced in a study of blood T cells in healthy people across ages. The authors ran a second PCR of 7 to 11 cycles using a sample-barcoded 5' primer and a J-beta primer mix. MiXCR was run by TCRdb on the 5' RACE reads, yielding one entry per CDR3 protein. Here the sample spans about 730,000 distinct CDR3 sequences, roughly 45% being singletons. The specimen was blood. The receptors come from an older woman in good health.

The chain joins TRBV4-2 to TRBJ2-7; D might be TRBD2 (6 bases). The CDR3 extends over 15 amino acids. The V gene's germline CDR1 is LGHNA and CDR2 YNFKEQ. Deletions cut 5 bases from V and 3 bases from J, with 17 bases between. The CDR3 loop reads CASSSGSDLVYEQYF. CDR3 bases: TGTGCCAGCAGCTCCGGGAGCGACCTAGTCTACGAGCAGTACTTC.

A few counts support this clonotype. The gene calls are TRBV9 and TRBJ2-1; 7 bases fit TRBD2. The CDR3 loop spans 14 amino acids. Germline V gene lookup returns CDR1 SGDLS and CDR2 YYNGEE. Trimming took 3 bases from V and 6 from J; bases not matched to a gene: 6. The CDR3 bases are TGTGCCAGCAGCGGGACCGGGACTATCAATGAGCAGTTCTTC. Translated: CASSGTGTINEQFF.

This sequence joins TRBV9 and TRBJ2-5, with 11 positions matching TRBD1. V shed 0 bases, J shed 11 bases, and the junction held 15 bases outside the gene matches. There are 17 residues in the CDR3. Germline CDR1 and CDR2: SGDLS and YYNGEE. This CDR3 is CASSVAPLGQGAIEQYF. DNA of the CDR3: TGTGCCAGCAGCGTAGCTCCCTTAGGACAGGGGGCTATTGAGCAGTACTTC.

This clonotype has more than one count but fewer than ten. This sequence joins TRBV12-3 or TRBV12-4 and TRBJ1-4; D call uncertain. Trimming removed 8 bases from V and 12 bases from J, with 22 bases in between. This CDR3 comprises 14 residues. The CDR3, as DNA: TGTGCCAGCTCCCGCCCGAACGGCCCCGCGGAACTGTTTTTT. It codes for CASSRPNGPAELFF.

The chain combines TRBV10-3 with TRBJ2-7; TRBD1 matches 9 bases. The CDR3 is 14 amino acids. Germline CDR1 is ENHRY and CDR2 is SYGVKD. V trimming: 6 bases; J trimming: 6 bases; junction bases outside the gene matches: 9. The CDR3 DNA sequence: TGTGCCATCAGGGGGGGACAGGGTCTGTTCGAGCAGTACTTC. The encoded protein is CAIRGGQGLFEQYF.

The rearrangement uses TRBV5-1 and TRBJ1-5, with 8 bases aligning to TRBD1. Germline V gene lookup returns CDR1 SGHRS and CDR2 YFSETQ. After removal of 4 bases from V and 6 bases from J, the junction contained 9 bases not matched to a gene. This CDR3 spans 15 amino acids. CDR3 amino acids: CASSPMDRVGQPQHF. The CDR3 region has the DNA TGCGCCAGCAGCCCCATGGACAGGGTGGGTCAGCCCCAGCATTTT.

This clonotype has just a few counts. The V and J genes are TRBV6-1 and TRBJ2-7; D unclear. V was cut by 2 bases and J by 4 bases, with 6 bases left in between. Per the germline V gene, CDR1 is MNHNS and CDR2 is SASEGT. The CDR3 runs to 12 residues. The CDR3 loop is CASSETRYEQYF. CDR3 DNA: TGTGCCAGCAGTGAAACGAGGTACGAGCAGTACTTC.

The rearrangement uses TRBV27 and TRBJ2-4; TRBD1 agrees at 10 bases. The trim removed 6 bases at V and 0 bases at J, leaving 8 bases unmatched. The germline gives CDR1 MNHEY, CDR2 SMNVEV (reference sequence). This CDR3 region has 17 residues. The chain's CDR3 is CASSRDRGLLAKNIQYF. The CDR3 bases are TGTGCCAGCAGCCGGGACAGGGGACTTTTAGCCAAAAACATTCAGTACTTC.

Concerning this clonotype: A read error may account for a junction end that differs from germline. V is TRBV20-1 and J is TRBJ2-1, with D perhaps matching TRBD2 (7 bases). CDR1 DFQATT and CDR2 SNEGSKA come from the germline V gene (reference sequence). This CDR3 spans 15 amino acids. CDR3 sequence: CNASNRGGAYNEQFF. CDR3 DNA sequence: TGCAATGCTAGTAACCGAGGGGGGGCCTACAATGAGCAGTTCTTC.

This chain connects TRBV4-2 to TRBJ2-7, with no clear D. CDR3 length equals 15 residues. V lost 4 bases and J 2 bases, leaving 15 bases between the germline ends. The germline CDR1 and CDR2 sequences are LGHNA and YNFKEQ. The CDR3 nucleotides read TGTGCCAGCAGCCCGGGCCTTTATAACGCCTACGAGCAGTACTTC. Its translation is CASSPGLYNAYEQYF.

This chain connects TRBV7-8 to TRBJ1-1, with D possibly matching TRBD1 (5 bases). CDR3 size: 15 residues. Trimming cost V 1 base and J 4 bases, with 13 bases left between them. Germline CDR1 reads SGHVS; CDR2 reads FQNEAQ. The CDR3 sequence: CASSLGFQGSTEAFF. The DNA of the CDR3 is TGTGCCAGCAGCTTAGGTTTTCAGGGTAGCACTGAAGCTTTCTTT.

V gene TRBV20-1 combines with J gene TRBJ2-1; 10 positions match TRBD2. The CDR3 is 15 amino acids. Germline loops: CDR1 DFQATT, CDR2 SNEGSKA (reference sequence). Trimming at V came to 0 bases and at J to 6 bases, leaving 5 bases not matched to a gene. CDR3 in amino acids: CSARDPSGSTNEQFF. DNA for the CDR3: TGCAGTGCTAGAGACCCTAGCGGGAGTACCAATGAGCAGTTCTTC.

A word on this clonotype: A read error may explain this, as a much larger clone is one base away. J is TRBJ2-1 and V is TRBV20-1; maybe TRBD1 (5 bases). The CDR3 covers 12 residues. CDR1 and CDR2 from the germline V gene are DFQATT and SNEGSKA (reference sequence). In DNA, the CDR3 is TGCAATGCCCCCACGGACAAGAATGAGCAGTTCTTC. It encodes CNAPTDKNEQFF.

CDR3 residues: CASSLIGGITGNTEAFF. CDR3 sequence (DNA): TGTGCCAGCAGCTTAATCGGGGGAATAACAGGGAACACTGAAGCTTTCTTT. This sequence joins TRBV7-3 and TRBJ1-1, with a weak D call TRBD1 (5 bases). The CDR3 has 17 residues. The V and J ends lost 1 base and 1 base respectively, with 16 bases between them. Looked up from germline, CDR1 is SGHTA and CDR2 is FQGTGA. Full variable domain (rest looked up from reference TRBV7-3 and TRBJ1-1): GAGVSQTPSNKVTEKGKYVELRCDPISGHTALYWYRQSLGQGPEFLIYFQGTGAADDSGLPNDRFFAVRPEGSVSTLKIQRTERGDSAVYLCASSLIGGITGNTEAFFGQGTRLTVV.

V is TRBV12-3 or TRBV12-4 and J is TRBJ1-1; D gene unclear. Trimming cost V 3 bases and J 5 bases, with 10 bases left between them. The CDR3 runs 13 residues. The CDR3: CASSLTWRTEAFF. The CDR3 region has the DNA TGTGCCAGCAGTTTGACTTGGCGGACTGAAGCTTTCTTT.

The rearrangement joins TRBV27 to TRBJ2-5; the match to TRBD2 covers 11 bases. The J segment lost 0 bases and the V segment lost 3 bases, leaving 12 bases of the junction unmatched. The CDR3 runs 19 residues. Germline CDR1 reads MNHEY; CDR2 reads SMNVEV (reference sequence). CDR3 in DNA: TGTGCCAGCAGTTTCTACGCGCCCGGACTAGCGGGCCACCAAGAGACCCAGTACTTC. Encoded protein: CASSFYAPGLAGHQETQYF.

The V gene is TRBV6-1, the J gene TRBJ2-3, with TRBD2 matching over 11 bases. Germline V gives CDR1 MNHNS, CDR2 SASEGT. The CDR3 consists of 18 residues. The V and J ends lost 8 bases and 2 bases, in that order; junction bases with no gene match: 15. The DNA for the CDR3 is TGTGCCAGCCTCCCTCGGGGGCTAGCGGGAGGTGTCACAGATACGCAGTATTTT. Amino acids: CASLPRGLAGGVTDTQYF.

This clonotype was observed a few times. V gene TRBV5-1 combines with J gene TRBJ2-7, with D perhaps matching TRBD2 (6 bases). Germline assignment: CDR1 SGHRS and CDR2 YFSETQ. The CDR3 totals 15 residues. The V end was cut by 4 bases, the J end by 1 base, with 15 bases between. The CDR3 DNA is TGCGCCAGCAGCATAGACCCGGGAGCTTCCTACGAGCAGTACTTC. Residues: CASSIDPGASYEQYF.

This clonotype was counted between two and nine times. The CDR3 loop is CATSSGQGAYEQYF. As DNA, the CDR3 is TGTGCCACCAGTTCGGGACAGGGGGCCTACGAGCAGTACTTC. V gene TRBV24-1 combines with J gene TRBJ2-7; 11 nucleotides match TRBD1. The CDR3 consists of 14 residues. Trimming cost V 6 bases and J 2 bases; bases outside gene matches: 2. From germline, CDR1 is KGHDR and CDR2 SFDVKD.

This clonotype was recorded once. J is TRBJ2-7 and V is TRBV27, with D hard to call. The DNA end is more similar to TRBJ2-4, so the J call may be wrong. The CDR3 has 13 residues. Germline V CDR1 and CDR2: MNHEY, SMNVEV (reference sequence). The CDR3, as DNA: TGTGCCAGCAGTTCAGTCTGGGGAAACATTCAGTACTTC. This translates into CASSSVWGNIQYF.

This rearrangement joins TRBV3-1 to TRBJ1-4; D gene unclear. The ends were cut back, 10 bases at V and 7 bases at J, with 7 bases in the middle. The CDR3 has 10 residues. The germline V gene has CDR1 LGHDT and CDR2 YNNKEL (reference sequence). CDR3 coding DNA: TGTGCCACCATCCGTGAAAAACTGTTTTTT. Protein sequence: CATIREKLFF.

This rearrangement joins TRBV6-5 to TRBJ2-1; 7 nucleotides line up with TRBD2. The germline CDR1 and CDR2 sequences are MNHEY and SVGAGI. The CDR3 extends over 15 amino acids. With V trimmed by 2 bases and J by 8 bases, 9 bases remained unmatched. In DNA, the CDR3 is TGTGCCAGCAGTTACGGTGGCGGGAGAGAGGATGAGCAGTTCTTC. Its protein is CASSYGGGREDEQFF.

The chain employs TRBV28 and TRBJ2-7, with 7 bases identical to TRBD1. The CDR3 extends over 12 amino acids. Trimming cost V 6 bases and J 6 bases; bases outside gene matches: 5. Germline V lookup: CDR1 MDHEN, CDR2 SYDVKM. DNA for the CDR3: TGTGCCAGCAGAGGGACAGTCCTCGAGCAGTACTTC. This sequence encodes CASRGTVLEQYF.

This clonotype turned up a few times. The chain is built from TRBV2 and TRBJ2-1; 9 nucleotides match TRBD2. This CDR3 comprises 16 residues. Per germline, CDR1 SNHLY and CDR2 FYNNEI. The trim removed 7 bases at V and 9 bases at J, leaving 16 bases unmatched. The CDR3 spells CASTKFSAGGPGEQFF. The CDR3 DNA follows: TGTGCCAGCACGAAATTTAGCGCGGGGGGGCCTGGTGAGCAGTTCTTC.

The chain recombines TRBV29-1 with TRBJ2-2; D not resolved. Germline V gene data show CDR1 as SQVTM and CDR2 as ANQGSEA. This CDR3 comprises 14 residues. Trimming cost V 1 base and J 6 bases, with 12 bases left between them. The CDR3 DNA follows: TGCAGCGTTGAAGGCCCCCATACCCCCGGGGAGCTGTTTTTT. Its translation: CSVEGPHTPGELFF.

This chain links TRBV12-3 or TRBV12-4 with TRBJ2-5; tentative D call: TRBD1 (5 bases). Trimming removed 6 bases at V and 4 bases at J, with 9 bases between. The CDR3 sequence is 12 residues long. The CDR3 bases are TGTGCCAGCAGGGCAGGGTTAGAGACCCAGTACTTC. This codes for CASRAGLETQYF.

This chain joins TRBV5-1 and TRBJ2-2; TRBD2 is a possible D gene (5 bases). V was shortened by 2 bases and J by 6 bases, with 8 bases between the two germline ends. The CDR3 is made up of 13 amino acids. The germline gives CDR1 SGHRS, CDR2 YFSETQ. The CDR3 DNA follows: TGCGCCAGCAGCTTCCGTAGCGCCGGGGAGCTGTTTTTT. Translating gives CASSFRSAGELFF.

This clonotype was detected only a few times. This CDR3 is CASSLSAGVYGYTF. CDR3 sequence (DNA): TGTGCCAGCAGTTTATCCGCGGGCGTATATGGCTACACCTTC. This chain joins TRBV28 and TRBJ1-2; D unclear. Between the trimmed V and J ends, which lost 1 base and 5 bases, there was a span of 11 bases. CDR1 and CDR2 (germline): MDHEN, SYDVKM. The CDR3 length is 14 residues.